This T cell receptor beta chain was retrieved from a study of T cells in localized non-small cell lung cancer. Regarding the study as a whole: In adjacent lung appeared a median approximately 61 of the top 100 tumor clones. Heterogeneity is still possible, as just one tumor region was sequenced.

TCRdb keeps only in-frame clones here, not all; method: immunoSEQ multiplex PCR. The repertoire consists of about 13,000 clones, with approximately 30% occurring once and the leading ten covering 6.5% to 9%. Remarks on this clone: No antigen is known for it.

CDR1 SGHRS and CDR2 YFSETQ come from the germline V gene. Trimming took off 4 bases at V and 1 base at J, with 15 bases between the two ends. The CDR3 spans 16 residues. The input for sequencing was lung tumor tissue, taken before any cancer treatment. The receptor was derived from a female donor older than 55 with stage I lung adenocarcinoma. The chain has TRBV5-1 and TRBJ2-1; the D gene could be TRBD1 or TRBD2 (6 bases each). The CDR3 reads CASSPGLQGSYNEQFF. For the CDR3, the DNA is TGCGCCAGCAGCCCTGGACTACAGGGATCCTACAATGAGCAGTTCTTC.